This T cell receptor beta chain comes out of a study of CD8+ T cells in alopecia areata (dated 2018 in TCRdb). Background for the entire study: Treated patients were enrolled in an open-label pilot trial of oral tofacitinib at 5 to 10 mg twice daily for moderate-to-severe alopecia areata. Patients stayed on tofacitinib for 6 to 18 months and then had 6 months of follow-up off drug so that delayed response and recurrence could be assessed. Scalp clonality was compared across normal scalp (n=4), patchy alopecia areata scalp (n=8), and alopecia totalis/universalis scalp (n=8). On the human side, TCRbeta sequencing was run on scalp tissue and on sorted CD4+ and CD8+ peripheral blood T cells from healthy controls and from alopecia areata patients with either patchy or totalis/universalis disease. The RNA source kit depended on sample type: the PAXgene miRNA kit for fixed scalp, the miRNeasy kit for PBMCs, and the RNeasy kit for mouse skin. In both human patients and the C3H/HeJ mouse model, the study applied high-throughput TCRbeta sequencing to look at T cell clonal expansion in alopecia areata. TCRbeta CDR3 regions were amplified by immunoSEQ multiplex PCR using 35 Vbeta forward and 13 Jbeta reverse primers. Biopsies were taken from tofacitinib-treated patients at baseline and at 4 and 24 weeks of treatment, and a later scalp biopsy was taken in several of the tofacitinib-treated patients. Disease severity in treated patients was measured with the SALT score, which quantifies the percentage of affected scalp surface area. Results the study describes overall, beyond this receptor: Because the treated cohort was small and had just a single nonresponder, larger studies are needed to establish links between baseline CD8+ expansion and response. With tofacitinib, both scalp clonality and the number of expanded CD8+ clones among the top 100 scalp clones went down significantly. Resident alphabeta T cells in normal human skin are also sequenced, complicating scalp TCR repertoire analysis, unlike mouse skin dominated by gammadelta T cells. Higher clonality and more expanded CD8+ clones were observed in lesional scalp than in normal scalp, particularly in alopecia totalis/universalis, a finding suggestive of antigenic drive. Many expanded lesional clones were found to persist in scalp and blood during tofacitinib treatment, and relapse after treatment cessation may be partly explained by this persistence. TCR sequences shared between patients were less clear than in mice, possibly partly because of HLA diversity in the patient population.

Only a few counts were recorded for this clone. Its antigen is not yet known. Base qualities were left out, and no much larger clone turns up one base away. The CDR3 goes from the cysteine to the phenylalanine over 14 residues. CDR3 DNA is the only sequence kept; it has 42 bases, read in frame from the first base. From the germline V gene, CDR1 is LGHNA and CDR2 is YNFKEQ. The junction shows trimming of 2 bases on V and 11 bases on J, and the gene matches do not reach 8 bases of it. Library generation was performed with the immunoSEQ multiplex PCR assay. RNA was extracted from all samples and reverse transcribed into cDNA as template for TCR sequencing. SuperScript III was used for first-strand cDNA synthesis, primed with a 2:1 mix of oligo-dT and random hexamers. A synthetic immune receptor repertoire was used to measure amplification bias, and any remaining bias was corrected computationally. In the authors' own workflow: Raw reads were preprocessed to remove errors, and CDR3 was defined according to IMGT conventions as the region from the conserved cysteine to phenylalanine. Clonality was calculated as 1 minus Shannon entropy normalized by log2 of the number of productive unique TCRs. CD4 or CD8 identity of scalp clones was inferred by cross-referencing scalp TCRbeta sequences with sorted blood CD4 and CD8 repertoires. TCRdb stores this immuneACCESS table with in-frame sequences only. Part of the clones is absent; in the studies checked, under half of the shortfall reflects unresolved V genes, and no reason is known for the rest. From that table come the V and J calls and clone size; the DNA was used to work out D and trimming. The sample table contains about 76,000 clones; only one count was recorded for approximately 70% of them. The ten largest make up 20% to 25% of the sample.

The meaning of the sample's time point label: about 5 months on oral tofacitinib. The treatment or condition label for this specimen denotes: oral pan-JAK inhibitor, 5-10 mg twice daily. Peripheral blood and lesional scalp punch biopsies were obtained from patients with alopecia areata. After PBMCs were isolated by density centrifugation and stained for CD3, CD4 and CD8, a FACSAria was used to sort CD4+ and CD8+ T cells. The rearranged segments are TRBV4-2 and TRBJ2-7; 11 middle bases align to TRBD2. This specimen was CD8+ T cells sorted from blood, taken at week 24, from a patient treated with tofacitinib. This receptor was obtained from a human donor with alopecia areata. The sequence in DNA is TGTGCCAGCAGCCAACATAGCGGGGGGGCCTGGGAGTACTTC. Translation gives CASSQHSGGAWEYF.